This T cell receptor (beta chain) was recorded in a study of shared clonotypes between healthy human individuals. Genomic DNA from each subset was divided evenly over several immunoSEQ plates. The repertoire was sequenced with immunoSEQ multiplex PCR; TCRdb's copy has only in-frame clones and lacks some. This table has approximately 2.5 million clones, approximately 94% appearing once. CD4+ cell separation produced CD45RA+ naive and CD45RA-negative memory subsets. This TCR was recovered from a man in his late teens or twenties in good health. Some clones in this sample may be carry-over from other donors' samples. Sequencing used naive CD4+ T cells from PBMCs. The subset: CD45RA+ positively selected.

CDR3 protein: CASSRGGPQHF. As DNA, the CDR3 is TGTGCCAGCTCCCGGGGGGGCCCCCAGCATTTT. The V call is TRBV27, the J call TRBJ1-5; TRBD1 might be the D (6 bases). There are 11 residues in the CDR3. The germline gives CDR1 MNHEY, CDR2 SMNVEV (reference sequence). Trimming removed 8 bases at V and 10 bases at J, with 12 bases between.